This record looks at one T cell receptor beta chain sequence and its context. Seattle cases were enrolled at active infection and followed longitudinally. This sample was taken from a study of blood T cell repertoires in COVID-19. Study details: The analysed material was cDNA or gDNA that came from T cells, B-cell-depleted T cells, or PBMCs.

The CDR3 length is 15 residues. The trim removed 7 bases at V and 0 bases at J, leaving 5 bases unmatched. Data came from immunoSEQ multiplex PCR; TCRdb stores just in-frame clones and leaves some out. The data show over 250,000 clones, with 91% seen just once and around 2.2% held by the top ten. This clonotype was obtained from a woman aged 25 to 39 with COVID-19, enrolled during active disease. The chain joins TRBV23-1 to TRBJ2-2; TRBD1 agrees at 7 bases. TRBV23-1 carries the ORF label, with uncertain function. Sample: peripheral blood. For the CDR3, the DNA is TGCGCCAGCAACGCCGGGACAGCGAACACCGGGGAGCTGTTTTTT. Its translation is CASNAGTANTGELFF.